This T cell receptor (beta chain) was obtained from a study of shared clonotypes between healthy human individuals. Findings of the study overall: In this cohort, only blood was sampled, and tissue repertoires likely differ. Shared clonotypes across all four donors exceeded non-shared ones in generation probability. Naive CD4 clonotype sharing across a handful of donors was around 5.5%.

With respect to this clone: Its target is not known.

Germline V gene sequence: CDR1 SGHDN, CDR2 FVKESK. V was cut by 1 base and J by 6 bases, with 23 bases left in between. The CDR3 spans 18 residues. An even split of each subset's genomic DNA across several immunoSEQ plates was performed. Method: immunoSEQ multiplex PCR; TCRdb's copy keeps in-frame clones and lacks some. The data hold roughly 1.4 million clones, with around 98.5% observed a single time. The chain has TRBV14 and TRBJ2-3; a possible D gene is TRBD1 (6 bases). This sequence originates from a man aged 25-45 years in good health. What was sequenced was naive CD4+ T cells sorted from blood. Subset defined: CD45RA+ positively selected. CDR3 DNA: TGTGCCAGCAGCCAAGCCGGACAGCTTTTATATTCCCTCGATACGCAGTATTTT. Its translation is CASSQAGQLLYSLDTQYF. Together with reference TRBV14 and TRBJ2-3, the CDR3 gives the full variable domain: EAGVTQFPSHSVIEKGQTVTLRCDPISGHDNLYWYRRVMGKEIKFLLHFVKESKQDESGMPNNRFLAERTGGTYSTLKVQPAELEDSGVYFCASSQAGQLLYSLDTQYFGPGTRLTVL.